The clone carrying this T cell receptor (beta chain) was seen a few times. These data come from a study of blood T cells in healthy people across ages. This CDR3 is built from 16 residues. In germline, CDR1 is SQVTM, CDR2 ANQGSEA. Combining a sample-barcoded 5' primer with a J-beta primer mix, a second PCR ran for roughly 7 to 12 cycles. Each cDNA molecule carried a tag from a template-switch adaptor that contained 12 random nucleotides. MiXCR, run by TCRdb on the 5' RACE reads, gives a single entry per CDR3 protein. Altogether hundreds of thousands of distinct CDR3 sequences are present, around 49% being singletons, with the ten largest covering under 35%.

V and J are TRBV29-1 and TRBJ2-1; tentative D call: TRBD2 (6 bases). The end of the DNA aligns better with TRBJ2-7, so the J call may be wrong. The source of this sequence is a woman aged 55-69 years in good health. Sequencing was performed on blood. CDR3 sequence: CSVEWEDPRTYNEQYF. The CDR3 DNA follows: TGCAGCGTTGAATGGGAGGACCCTCGGACCTACAATGAGCAGTACTTC.